The 13 T cell receptor beta chains in this list originate from one sample, sequenced in a study of blood T cell repertoires in COVID-19. Measured with immunoSEQ multiplex PCR; TCRdb has only the in-frame clones, and not every one. In the table there are 25,000 to 35,000 clones, around 82% of which are singletons. The sample comprised peripheral blood. These receptors came from a man at least 80 years old with active or convalescent COVID-19.

The gene calls are TRBV3-1 (or the pseudogene TRBV3-2) and TRBJ1-6; 8 bases fit TRBD1. The junction had 13 bases not matched to a gene; V was cut back by 4 bases and J by 8 bases. The germline CDR1 and CDR2 sequences are LGHDT and YNNKEL (reference sequence). This CDR3 comprises 17 residues. CDR3 protein: CASSLEGLGQGDSPLHF. DNA for the CDR3: TGTGCCAGCAGCCTAGAGGGCCTTGGACAGGGTGATTCACCCCTCCACTTT.

The chain recombines TRBV5-4 with TRBJ2-3, with D possibly being TRBD2 (6 bases). Germline-derived CDR1 and CDR2 are SGHNT and YYREEE (reference sequence). The CDR3 sequence is 14 residues long. V lost 5 bases and J lost 2, with 12 bases in between. In DNA, the CDR3 is TGTGCCAGCAGGGCGGGATTGCCCACAGATACGCAGTATTTT. Translated: CASRAGLPTDTQYF.

This clone was recorded once. The rearrangement joins TRBV5-1 to TRBJ2-3; unclear D gene. The CDR3 runs 13 residues. Germline values: CDR1 SGHRS, CDR2 YFSETQ. V lost 3 bases to trimming and J lost 4 bases, with 9 bases between them. CDR3 in amino acids: CASSYSTSDTQYF. DNA of the CDR3: TGCGCCAGCAGCTACAGTACTTCAGATACGCAGTATTTT. The full variable domain, in which reference TRBV5-1 and TRBJ2-3 provide the parts outside the CDR3, is KAGVTQTPRYLIKTRGQQVTLSCSPISGHRSVSWYQQTPGQGLQFLFEYFSETQRNKGNFPGRFSGRQFSNSRSEMNVSTLELGDSALYLCASSYSTSDTQYFGPGTRLTVL.

This chain joins TRBV28 and TRBJ2-1, with 8 bases fitting TRBD2. Unmatched junction bases numbered 9, after V lost 2 bases and J lost 6 bases. Germline CDR1 is MDHEN and CDR2 is SYDVKM. The CDR3 length is 16 residues. DNA of the CDR3: TGTGCCAGCAGTTTAGTCGGAGCGGGAGTAAGCAATGAGCAGTTCTTC. It yields the protein CASSLVGAGVSNEQFF. The full variable domain, in which reference TRBV28 and TRBJ2-1 provide the parts outside the CDR3, is DVKVTQSSRYLVKRTGEKVFLECVQDMDHENMFWYRQDPGLGLRLIYFSYDVKMKEKGDIPEGYSVSREKKERFSLILESASTNQTSMYLCASSLVGAGVSNEQFFGPGTRLTVL.

The chain couples TRBV2 to TRBJ2-5; the D gene is possibly TRBD2 (6 bases). CDR1 and CDR2 (germline): SNHLY, FYNNEI. Trimming took 6 bases from V and 5 from J, leaving 19 bases between them. CDR3 length: 15 amino acids. The CDR3 region is CASRTRDARPETQYF. The CDR3 DNA reads as TGTGCCAGCAGGACGCGGGACGCCCGGCCGGAGACCCAGTACTTC.

This chain connects TRBV5-6 to TRBJ1-2; 10 bases are shared with TRBD1. Germline V CDR1 and CDR2: SGHDT, YYEEEE. J gave up 2 bases and V 3 bases, and 7 bases lay outside the gene matches. The CDR3 extends over 16 amino acids. The CDR3 sequence is CASSSRQGALNYGYTF. The DNA for the CDR3 is TGTGCCAGCAGCTCAAGACAGGGGGCTTTAAACTATGGCTACACCTTC.

The genes are TRBV6-1 and TRBJ1-4, with TRBD1 matching over 12 bases. The CDR3 is 19 amino acids. V lost 4 bases, J lost 1 base, and 10 bases stayed unmatched. Germline V CDR1 and CDR2: MNHNS, SASEGT. This CDR3 is CASSVGTGGAGVTNEKLFF. In DNA form, the CDR3 reads TGTGCCAGCAGTGTGGGGACAGGGGGCGCGGGGGTAACTAATGAAAAACTGTTTTTT.

The rearrangement links TRBV12-5 to TRBJ2-1; no reliable D call. Germline CDR1 reads LGHNT; CDR2 reads FRNRAP. The ends were cut back, 7 bases at V and 2 bases at J, with 12 bases in the middle. The CDR3 totals 14 residues. In nucleotides, the CDR3 is TGTGCTAGTGCTCGAAGCCTCACCTACAATGAGCAGTTCTTC. Its protein product is CASARSLTYNEQFF.

The gene calls are TRBV11-2 and TRBJ2-5, with TRBD2 matching over 8 bases. V lost 5 bases and J lost 5; bases outside the gene matches: 10. CDR1 and CDR2 from the germline V gene are SGHAT and FQNNGV. This CDR3 has 15 amino acids. The CDR3: CASSLGSGRGETQYF. As DNA, the CDR3 is TGTGCCAGCAGCCTCGGAAGCGGGAGAGGGGAGACCCAGTACTTC.

The chain carries TRBV18 and TRBJ2-7; D is uncertain. This CDR3 is 11 amino acids long. Trimming removed 5 bases at V and 2 bases at J, with 4 bases between. The germline V gene encodes CDR1 KGHSH and CDR2 LQKENI. CDR3 DNA: TGTGCCAGCTCAGAGGCCTACGAGCAGTACTTC. Translating it yields CASSEAYEQYF.

This clone turned up a few times. This chain links TRBV2 with TRBJ2-5, with TRBD2 as a possible D gene (6 bases). The CDR3 sequence is 13 residues long. Germline assignment: CDR1 SNHLY and CDR2 FYNNEI. Between the trimmed V and J ends, which lost 4 bases and 3 bases, there was a span of 9 bases. The CDR3 DNA is TGTGCCAGCAGTGGGGGGACTGAAGAGACCCAGTACTTC. It codes for CASSGGTEETQYF.

The chain combines TRBV7-2 with TRBJ1-6; 7 bases map to TRBD1. Germline V gene data show CDR1 as SGHTA and CDR2 as FQGNSA. V trimming: 3 bases; J trimming: 14 bases; junction bases outside the gene matches: 13. The CDR3 is made up of 15 amino acids. Here the CDR3 reads CASSFDNRGSMTLHF. CDR3 DNA: TGTGCCAGCAGCTTTGATAACAGGGGTTCTATGACCCTCCACTTT.

The chain carries TRBV3-1 (or the pseudogene TRBV3-2) and TRBJ1-2; D is possibly TRBD1 (5 bases). Trimming cost V 4 bases and J 4 bases, with 16 bases left between them. CDR1 and CDR2 from the germline V gene are LGHDT and YNNKEL (reference sequence). This CDR3 is 15 amino acids long. CDR3 residues: CASSLTDKGSYGYTF. DNA of the CDR3: TGTGCCAGCAGCCTAACTGACAAGGGGTCCTATGGCTACACCTTC.